This TCR beta chain was documented in a study of response to subunit inactivated influenza vaccine. Each CDR3 protein gets one entry after TCRdb re-called the RT-PCR reads with MiXCR. The sample includes about 540,000 distinct CDR3 sequences, approximately 24% of them seen just once. CDR3 length: 16 residues. Losses at the gene ends were 3 bases for V and 3 bases for J; bases not matched to a gene: 9. From germline, CDR1 is MNHNS and CDR2 SASEGT. This clonotype came up a few times. The same sample was also used in a study of T cells expressing NK-cell markers. According to that study: A 5'RACE template switching approach incorporating UMIs was used to make TCR beta cDNA. T cells sorted in several experiments were restricted to alpha-beta TCR T cells by an anti-gamma-delta TCR antibody. A range of about 1.0-7.5% of CD8+ T cells consisted of dominant NKG2C+ clonotypes in 5 to 7 donors. Leadership of the CD3+CD56-NKG2C+ fraction also belonged to these clonotypes in several donors. Unclear, still, was the HCMV specificity of the expanded NKG2C+ T cell clones.

The chain recombines TRBV6-1 with TRBJ2-7, with TRBD2 matching 9 bases. This receptor was identified in a man aged 45-65 years who received an inactivated influenza vaccine. The sample was CD4+ T cells sorted from PBMCs, taken 11 to 12 days after vaccination. The CDR3 loop reads CASSDNSGLANYEQYF. CDR3 in DNA: TGTGCCAGCAGTGATAATTCCGGACTAGCGAACTACGAGCAGTACTTC.